A selection of T cell receptor beta chains follows, all from one sample in a study of T cell responses to AZD1222 COVID-19 vaccine. TCRdb's table, derived via immunoSEQ multiplex PCR, lists solely in-frame clones and lacks some. Found here are approximately 120,000 clones, 88% of them singletons; the top ten hold about 13%. The source was peripheral blood, collected on day 0 of MenACWY control vaccination. These receptors originate from an adult in good health. Each CDR3 is given with its conserved first and last residue. D genes are given only for firm matches. The listing skips clone size in some rows; elsewhere it reads once, few, many or a size class.

CDR3nt: TGTGCCAGCAGCGCCGACGGCGGGGGAACAGATACGCAGTATTTT; CDR3aa: CASSADGGGTDTQYF; j_gene: TRBJ2-3; abundance: -; v_gene: TRBV9; d_gene: TRBD2
CDR3nt: TGTGCCAGCAGCTCTCGGGACAGGGGACCTCAAGAGACCCAGTACTTC; CDR3aa: CASSSRDRGPQETQYF; j_gene: TRBJ2-5; abundance: -; v_gene: TRBV7-9; d_gene: TRBD1
CDR3nt: TGTGCCAGCAGCAAAGCAGTAAGACCGGGACAGGGGTACGAGCAGTACTTC; CDR3aa: CASSKAVRPGQGYEQYF; j_gene: TRBJ2-7; abundance: -; v_gene: TRBV21-1; d_gene: -
CDR3nt: TGTGCCAGCATGAGTACCGGGACAGGGGCCCACGAGCAGTACTTC; CDR3aa: CASMSTGTGAHEQYF; j_gene: TRBJ2-7; abundance: -; v_gene: TRBV6-5; d_gene: TRBD1
CDR3nt: TGTGCCAGCAGCCAGATGGGGAAAAAGGGAAAACTGTTTTTT; CDR3aa: CASSQMGKKGKLFF; j_gene: TRBJ1-4; abundance: -; v_gene: TRBV3-1/TRBV3-2; d_gene: -
CDR3nt: TGTGCCAGCAGTGAATATGGGTCGGATTCTAATCAGCCCCAGCATTTT; CDR3aa: CASSEYGSDSNQPQHF; j_gene: TRBJ1-5; abundance: -; v_gene: TRBV6-1; d_gene: -
CDR3nt: TGCGCCAGCAGCCAAGCGGGGTCAACTAATGAAAAACTGTTTTTT; CDR3aa: CASSQAGSTNEKLFF; j_gene: TRBJ1-4; abundance: -; v_gene: TRBV4-1; d_gene: -
CDR3nt: TGTGCCACCACAGATTCCTACGAGCAGTACTTC; CDR3aa: CATTDSYEQYF; j_gene: TRBJ2-7; abundance: -; v_gene: TRBV19; d_gene: -
CDR3nt: TGCAGCGTCAACTCTGACAAGTCCTACGAGCAGTACTTC; CDR3aa: CSVNSDKSYEQYF; j_gene: TRBJ2-7; abundance: -; v_gene: TRBV29-1; d_gene: -
CDR3nt: TGTGCCAGCAGCTCTACAGGGGGGGAATACGAGCAGTACTTC; CDR3aa: CASSSTGGEYEQYF; j_gene: TRBJ2-7; abundance: -; v_gene: TRBV7-9; d_gene: -
CDR3nt: TGTGCCAGCAGCTTGGGGCGCCTAAGGAGAGTTGACACTGAAGCTTTCTTT; CDR3aa: CASSLGRLRRVDTEAFF; j_gene: TRBJ1-1; abundance: -; v_gene: TRBV5-4; d_gene: -
CDR3nt: TGTGCCAGCAGTTTGCCTAGGCCGGTTGGAAACACCATATATTTT; CDR3aa: CASSLPRPVGNTIYF; j_gene: TRBJ1-3; abundance: -; v_gene: TRBV28; d_gene: -
CDR3nt: TGTGCCAGCAGCATCAGACTAAGCGGGGGCAATGAGCAGTTCTTC; CDR3aa: CASSIRLSGGNEQFF; j_gene: TRBJ2-1; abundance: -; v_gene: TRBV7-8; d_gene: TRBD2
CDR3nt: TGTGCCAGTAGTTTAGGCGGGATGAACACTGAAGCTTTCTTT; CDR3aa: CASSLGGMNTEAFF; j_gene: TRBJ1-1; abundance: once; v_gene: TRBV19; d_gene: -
CDR3nt: TGTGCCAGCAGTTTGCCCCTAGTTCCGCAGTTCTTC; CDR3aa: CASSLPLVPQFF; j_gene: TRBJ2-1; abundance: -; v_gene: TRBV12-3/TRBV12-4; d_gene: -
CDR3nt: TGTGCCAGCAGCTTAGTTGGGAGCACAGATACGCAGTATTTT; CDR3aa: CASSLVGSTDTQYF; j_gene: TRBJ2-3; abundance: -; v_gene: TRBV11-3; d_gene: -